The rows below give T cell receptor beta chains drawn from one sample of a study of T-cell memory formation after mild COVID-19. TCRdb re-called the 5' RACE reads through MiXCR, storing one row per CDR3 protein. The sample includes roughly 250,000 distinct CDR3 sequences, over 15% of them seen just once. Sequencing input: PBMCs or a T cell subset sorted from them (not recorded which). These receptors were collected from a man aged 18 to 30 who had mild COVID-19 (a few samples of this study predate the infection). Cell type and time point are not known. Both conserved end residues are trimmed from each CDR3. Each record gives: CDR3 length, V gene, J gene, D gene, CDR3 protein. D genes are given only for firm matches.

>14|TRBV7-9|TRBJ1-2|NA
ASSPRGAAANYGYT
>14|TRBV5-1|TRBJ2-2|NA
ASSLYPGLDTGELF
>13|TRBV12-3/TRBV12-4|TRBJ2-1|TRBD2
ASSLPSGSYNEQF
>11|TRBV12-3/TRBV12-4|TRBJ1-5|TRBD1
ASSIGTDQPQH
>12|TRBV5-1|TRBJ2-5|NA
ASRGLTGQETQY
>13|TRBV4-3|TRBJ2-5|NA
ASSQGLREQETQY
>13|TRBV5-1|TRBJ2-3|TRBD1
ASSQRGPDTDTQY
>11|TRBV13|TRBJ1-1|NA
ASSLVGGSDAF
>13|TRBV6-1|TRBJ1-1|NA
SSSESGRGNTEAF
>12|TRBV5-1|TRBJ2-7|NA
ASSWGPSSYEQY
>11|TRBV7-9|TRBJ2-7|TRBD1
ASSFDRVDEQY
>15|TRBV4-2|TRBJ1-2|NA
ASSQAGQGLISYGYT
>11|TRBV9|TRBJ2-7|NA
ASSPTGIHEQY
>10|TRBV29-1|TRBJ1-1|TRBD1
SGGGQGKEAF
>10|TRBV29-1|TRBJ1-3|NA
SVLHRAGSIY
>12|TRBV20-1|TRBJ2-5|TRBD1
SARVPGQQETQY
>14|TRBV20-1|TRBJ1-1|TRBD1
SARDLNRGYEDEAF
>15|TRBV6-1|TRBJ2-3|NA
ASCEVVGTYPPDTQY
>12|TRBV18|TRBJ1-1|NA
ATTGGGPNTEAF
>13|TRBV28|TRBJ2-4|NA
ASSLSGSAKNIQY
>15|TRBV5-1|TRBJ2-5|NA
ASSFSPLSWLRETQY
>14|TRBV5-1|TRBJ2-4|NA
ASSLAQGSTKNIQY
>11|TRBV5-1|TRBJ2-3|NA
ASSSEAVDTQY
>10|TRBV20-1|TRBJ1-1|NA
SAPATGREAF
>11|TRBV7-2|TRBJ1-6|TRBD1
ASRTGQGSPLH
>13|TRBV4-3|TRBJ2-3|NA
ASSQAPSSTDTQY
>9|TRBV5-1|TRBJ2-5|NA
ASNAVETQY
>12|TRBV7-2|TRBJ2-6|NA
ASSSRGRANVLT
>11|TRBV7-9|TRBJ1-4|NA
ASSLGLPAGLF
>11|TRBV6-2/TRBV6-3|TRBJ1-1|NA
ASTIVKNTEAF
>13|TRBV7-9|TRBJ1-1|NA
ASSLKGGGFTEAF
>13|TRBV3-1|TRBJ1-2|NA
ASSQEAWQLYGYT
>11|TRBV19|TRBJ1-1|NA
ASSMGEDTEAF
>16|TRBV7-6|TRBJ2-3|TRBD2
ASSSYVLAGTHTDTQY
>11|TRBV12-3/TRBV12-4|TRBJ1-1|NA
ASSFQLNTEAF
>14|TRBV5-4|TRBJ2-3|TRBD2
ASSLERGGSTDTQY
>12|TRBV25-1|TRBJ2-3|NA
ASTGRLSTDTQY
>12|TRBV9|TRBJ2-2|NA
ASSARGNTGELF
>14|TRBV7-8|TRBJ2-1|TRBD2
ASSSAGTSGNNEQF
>12|TRBV4-2|TRBJ2-2|NA
ASSLRQVDGELF
>13|TRBV12-3/TRBV12-4|TRBJ1-1|NA
ASIPMGGLNTEAF
>14|TRBV20-1|TRBJ2-7|TRBD1
SATAPDRVRSYEQY
>12|TRBV6-2/TRBV6-3|TRBJ2-7|TRBD2
ASSLLADVYEQY
>12|TRBV7-2|TRBJ1-1|NA
ASSPGVAGTEAF
>14|TRBV6-5|TRBJ1-2|TRBD1
ASSYSRGRGNYGYT
>14|TRBV6-1|TRBJ1-2|TRBD1
ASNERGRSSNYGYT
>9|TRBV29-1|TRBJ1-1|NA
STQGVTEAF
>12|TRBV6-2/TRBV6-3|TRBJ2-4|NA
ASSSGDSLNIQY
>14|TRBV5-6|TRBJ2-1|NA
ASSLGAGSSYNEQF
>13|TRBV9|TRBJ2-5|NA
ASSPRDSGSRTQY
>11|TRBV4-1|TRBJ1-1|NA
ASSQVFGTEAF
>12|TRBV6-5|TRBJ2-2|NA
ASLGRLATGELF
>9|TRBV7-9|TRBJ2-3|NA
ASSAPDMQY
>11|TRBV20-1|TRBJ2-2|NA
SARAGSTGELF